Described below is a single T cell receptor (beta chain) sequence and its context. TCRdb keeps only in-frame clones here, not all; method: immunoSEQ multiplex PCR. Among 390,000 or so clones, more than 75% were seen once, and the ten largest hold 10%. Looked up from germline, CDR1 is SGDLS and CDR2 is YYNGEE. CDR3 length: 14 amino acids. Trimming removed 3 bases from V and 4 bases from J; junction bases left unmatched: 2. The sample originates from a study of blood T cell repertoires in COVID-19. The TCR was taken from a woman aged 30 to 39 with COVID-19, enrolled during active disease. The chain links TRBV9 to TRBJ2-3, with 10 nucleotides matching TRBD2. The source material was peripheral blood. CDR3 in amino acids: CASSATSGPDTQYF. For the CDR3, the DNA is TGTGCCAGCAGCGCGACTAGCGGGCCAGATACGCAGTATTTT.